These T cell receptor beta chains were read from a single sample in a study of healthy donors' naive CD4 and CD8 T cells. MiXCR, applied by TCRdb to the reads, yields one record per CDR3 protein. This sample has 180,000 or so distinct CDR3 sequences, with 74% found just once. Sample: naive CD4+ and CD8+ T cells sorted from blood, pooled from several donors. These receptors originate from a pool of human donors in good health; the sample pools cells from several healthy donors. Both conserved end residues are part of each CDR3. Each record gives: D gene, V gene, J gene, clone size, CDR3 length, CDR3 DNA, CDR3 protein. The D gene is left open where the match is weak. Where a row states a size, it is once, few, many or the class of an expanded clone; other rows omit it.

.	TRBV29-1	TRBJ2-1	.	18	TGCAGCGTTGTCCAAGGCCGGCGGTGGAAGAAAAACAGGAATGAGCAGTTCTTC	CSVVQGRRWKKNRNEQFF
.	TRBV29-1	TRBJ1-2	few	15	TGCAGCGTGTATCAACAGGAGTCGTACTACTATGGCTACACCTTC	CSVYQQESYYYGYTF
TRBD1	TRBV19	TRBJ1-1	few	15	TGTGCCAGTAGTAGACACAGGACAGGGAACACTGAAGCTTTCTTT	CASSRHRTGNTEAFF
.	TRBV24-1	TRBJ1-3	.	17	TGTGCCACCCCTGTAAGGGTCGAAATCGACTCTGGAAACACCATATATTTT	CATPVRVEIDSGNTIYF
.	TRBV15	TRBJ2-7	.	14	TGTGCCACCAGCAGGGCTGGACAGCCCTACGAGCAGTACTTC	CATSRAGQPYEQYF
TRBD1	TRBV18	TRBJ2-1	.	16	TGTGCCAGCTCAGGGGATGACAGGGCAGGCTTTGGCGAGCAGTTCTTC	CASSGDDRAGFGEQFF
.	TRBV29-1	TRBJ2-7	.	12	TGCAGCGTTGCCAGCGCCTCCTACGAGCAGTACTTC	CSVASASYEQYF
TRBD1	TRBV6-5	TRBJ2-5	.	14	TGTGCCAGTAGGATGACAGGGAGTGTAGAGACCCAGTACTTC	CASRMTGSVETQYF
TRBD1	TRBV5-1	TRBJ2-5	.	15	TGCGCCAGCAGCTTGGCTGGCACAGGGGGAGAGACCCAGTACTTC	CASSLAGTGGETQYF
.	TRBV27	TRBJ2-7	few	14	TGTGCCAGCAGTTTAGGGGCAGGCTCCTACGAGCAGTACTTC	CASSLGAGSYEQYF
TRBD1	TRBV29-1	TRBJ1-1	few	12	TGCAGCTCAAGGACAGGGGGCACTGAAGCTTTCTTT	CSSRTGGTEAFF
.	TRBV7-8	TRBJ2-5	.	14	TGTGCTAGCAGCTTAGCGCCGGGTAGGGAGACCCAGTACTTC	CASSLAPGRETQYF
.	TRBV11-3	TRBJ2-3	.	15	TGTGCCAGCAGCATTGGGGTAGCGGTAACAGATACGCAGTATTTT	CASSIGVAVTDTQYF
.	TRBV27	TRBJ1-2	.	15	TGTGCCAGCAGTTTACTAGGGGGGATTGACTATGGCTACACCTTC	CASSLLGGIDYGYTF
TRBD1	TRBV27	TRBJ2-5	.	17	TGTGCCAGCACCTCACCCGGGACAGGGGGTAGCCAAGAGACCCAGTACTTC	CASTSPGTGGSQETQYF
.	TRBV6-5	TRBJ2-1	.	13	TGTGCCAGCAGTTACTTCTCCAGCAATGAGCAGTTCTTC	CASSYFSSNEQFF
TRBD1	TRBV5-1	TRBJ2-7	few	17	TGCGCCAGCAGCTACCTCCGGGACAGGGGGCAAGGATACGAGCAGTACTTC	CASSYLRDRGQGYEQYF
TRBD2	TRBV6-5	TRBJ2-1	few	14	TGTGCCAGCAGGGCTAGCGGGGGCTACAATGAGCAGTTCTTC	CASRASGGYNEQFF
.	TRBV6-5	TRBJ2-1	.	11	TGTGCCAGCACCCAGGACAATGAGCAGTTCTTC	CASTQDNEQFF
TRBD1	TRBV6-6	TRBJ1-5	.	15	TGTGCCAGCAGGGCACGAAGGGGGCGTGATCAGCCCCAGCATTTT	CASRARRGRDQPQHF
.	TRBV19	TRBJ2-5	.	17	TGTGCCAGTAGTATACTCCCGCAGGCGCCTGGGGGAGAGACCCAGTACTTC	CASSILPQAPGGETQYF
.	TRBV27	TRBJ2-7	.	14	TGTGCCAGCAGTTTCTGGACAAAGAGCTACGAGCAGTACTTC	CASSFWTKSYEQYF
.	TRBV19	TRBJ2-4	few	16	TGTGCCAGTAGTATGGGGGAGACCGTAGCCAAAAACATTCAGTACTTC	CASSMGETVAKNIQYF
.	TRBV10-3	TRBJ2-5	.	14	TGTGCCATCAGTACATACCCGGGGGAAGAGACCCAGTACTTC	CAISTYPGEETQYF
.	TRBV12-3/TRBV12-4	TRBJ2-2	.	14	TGTGCCAGTTGGGGGGCGGGGATTCCCGGGGAGCTGTTTTTT	CASWGAGIPGELFF